The present T cell receptor (beta chain) was sequenced within a study of glioma-infiltrating T cells after dendritic cell vaccination. In the study overall: Dendritic cell vaccination trial patients had either newly diagnosed or recurrent glioblastoma. Study-wide points: Survival was not directly related to TCR clonality in these patients.

Time point noted: after dendritic cell vaccination, including at tumor progression/relapse. Fresh-frozen tumor tissue and more than two years of survival data were available for all. V dropped 0 bases and J dropped 5 bases, with 14 bases sitting between them. The CDR3 is made up of 15 amino acids. Germline V gene sequence: CDR1 SGHKS, CDR2 YYEKEE (reference sequence). With regard to this clone: The antigen remains undetermined.

Generated by immunoSEQ multiplex PCR, the TCRdb table keeps only in-frame clones and is missing some. The sample holds around 90,000 clones, approximately 80% seen once. Here the sequenced sample was blood, taken after dendritic cell vaccination. This chain joins TRBV5-5 and TRBJ2-5; TRBD2 might be the D (6 bases). The TCR originated in a human donor with glioblastoma. CDR3: CASSLAPGGGETQYF. CDR3 bases: TGTGCCAGCAGCTTGGCCCCCGGGGGTGGCGAGACCCAGTACTTC.